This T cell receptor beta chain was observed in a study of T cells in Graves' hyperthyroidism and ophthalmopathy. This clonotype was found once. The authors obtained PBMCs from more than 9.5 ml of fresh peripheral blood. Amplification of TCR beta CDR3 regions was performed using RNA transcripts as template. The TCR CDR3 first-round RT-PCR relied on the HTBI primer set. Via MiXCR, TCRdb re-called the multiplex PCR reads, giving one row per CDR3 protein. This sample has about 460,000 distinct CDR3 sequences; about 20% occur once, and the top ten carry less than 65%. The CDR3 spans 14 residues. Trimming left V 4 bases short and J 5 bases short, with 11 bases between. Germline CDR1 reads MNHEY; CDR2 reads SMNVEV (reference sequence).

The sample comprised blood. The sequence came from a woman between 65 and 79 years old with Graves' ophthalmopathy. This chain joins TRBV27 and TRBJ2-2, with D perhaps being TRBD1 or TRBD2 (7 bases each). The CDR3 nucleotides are TGTGCCAGCAGTTACAGGGGAGGGACCGGGGAGCTGTTTTTT. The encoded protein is CASSYRGGTGELFF.